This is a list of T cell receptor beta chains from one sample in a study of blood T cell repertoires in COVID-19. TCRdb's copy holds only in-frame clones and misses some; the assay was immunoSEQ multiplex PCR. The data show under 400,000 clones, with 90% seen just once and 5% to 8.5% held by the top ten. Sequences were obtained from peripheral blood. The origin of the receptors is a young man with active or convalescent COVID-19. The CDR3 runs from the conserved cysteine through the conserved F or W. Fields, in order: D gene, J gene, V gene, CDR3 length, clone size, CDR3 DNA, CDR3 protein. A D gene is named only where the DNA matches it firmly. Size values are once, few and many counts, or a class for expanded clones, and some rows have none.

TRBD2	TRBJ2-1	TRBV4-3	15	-	TGCGCCAGCAGCCAAACTAGCGGGCGTCGGAATGAGCAGTTCTTC	CASSQTSGRRNEQFF
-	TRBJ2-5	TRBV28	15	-	TGTGCCACCAGCAAGGATAGAGGGTTAAAAGAGACCCAGTACTTC	CATSKDRGLKETQYF
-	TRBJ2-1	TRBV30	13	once	TGTGCCTGGAGTCAAGAGGTATACAATGAGCAGTTCTTC	CAWSQEVYNEQFF
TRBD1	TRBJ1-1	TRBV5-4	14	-	TGTGCCAGCAGCTCGGACAGGGGAAGGACTGAAGCTTTCTTT	CASSSDRGRTEAFF
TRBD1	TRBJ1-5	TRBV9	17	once	TGTGCCAGCAGCTTTGACCGGGACAGATATAGCAATCAGCCCCAGCATTTT	CASSFDRDRYSNQPQHF
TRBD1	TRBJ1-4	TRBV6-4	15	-	TGTGCCAGCAGCGTCGGACAGGGATCTAATGAAAAACTGTTTTTT	CASSVGQGSNEKLFF
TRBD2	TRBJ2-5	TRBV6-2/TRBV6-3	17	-	TGTGCCAGCAGTTACTCGGTCCAAGCGGGAACACGAGAGACCCAGTACTTC	CASSYSVQAGTRETQYF
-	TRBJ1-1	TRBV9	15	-	TGTGCCAGCAGCCGTGATTCAGGGTGGAGCACTGAAGCTTTCTTT	CASSRDSGWSTEAFF
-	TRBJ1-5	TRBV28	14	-	TGTGCCAGCAGAATCGGGGTATACAATCAGCCCCAGCATTTT	CASRIGVYNQPQHF
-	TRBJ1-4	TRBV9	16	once	TGTGCCAGCAGCCTCGGGGGGGACGCAACTAATGAAAAACTGTTTTTT	CASSLGGDATNEKLFF
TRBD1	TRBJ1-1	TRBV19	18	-	TGTGCCAGTAGGGCACTCACGTACAGGGGGGGATTGAACACTGAAGCTTTCTTT	CASRALTYRGGLNTEAFF
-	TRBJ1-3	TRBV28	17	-	TGTGCCAGCAGGGTACAGGGAGAGGAAACCTCTGGAAACACCATATATTTT	CASRVQGEETSGNTIYF
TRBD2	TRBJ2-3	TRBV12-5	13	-	TGTGCTAGTGGTTTAGACGCGGGGGATCCGCAGTATTTT	CASGLDAGDPQYF
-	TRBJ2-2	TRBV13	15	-	TGTGCCAGCAGCTTACAGGGGACCCGCACCGGGGAGCTGTTTTTT	CASSLQGTRTGELFF
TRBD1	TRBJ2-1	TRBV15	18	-	TGTGCCACCAGCAGAGATAATCCCCGGACAGGTCCCTACAATGAGCAGTTCTTC	CATSRDNPRTGPYNEQFF
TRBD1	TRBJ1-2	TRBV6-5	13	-	TGTGCCAGCGAGGGACAGCTTAGATATGGCTACACCTTC	CASEGQLRYGYTF
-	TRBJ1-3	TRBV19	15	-	TGTGCCAGTAGTATCTCCCAGGGCTCTGGAAACACCATATATTTT	CASSISQGSGNTIYF
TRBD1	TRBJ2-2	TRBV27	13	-	TGTGCCACCAGACAGGGTCGCACCGGGGAGCTGTTTTTT	CATRQGRTGELFF
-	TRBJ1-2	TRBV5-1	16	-	TGCGCCAGCAGGGCGGACCCGACGGAGGTCGGCTATGGCTACACCTTC	CASRADPTEVGYGYTF
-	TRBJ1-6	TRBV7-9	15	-	TGTGCCAGCAGCCCCCGGGGGTCGAATGGTTCACCCCTCCACTTT	CASSPRGSNGSPLHF
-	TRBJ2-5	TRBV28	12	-	TGTGCCAGCAGTTCCCTATACGAGACCCAGTACTTC	CASSSLYETQYF
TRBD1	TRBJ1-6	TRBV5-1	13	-	TGCGCCAGCAGTTGGGACAGTAATTCACCCCTCCACTTT	CASSWDSNSPLHF
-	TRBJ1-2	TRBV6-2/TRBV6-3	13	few	TGTGCCAGCAGTTGGACAGCTAACTATGGCTACACCTTC	CASSWTANYGYTF
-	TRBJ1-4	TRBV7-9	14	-	TGTGCCAGCAGCTTATACGGTCCCAATGAAAAACTGTTTTTT	CASSLYGPNEKLFF
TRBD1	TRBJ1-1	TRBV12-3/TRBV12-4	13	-	TGTGCCAGCATTAGACAGGGGAACACTGAAGCTTTCTTT	CASIRQGNTEAFF
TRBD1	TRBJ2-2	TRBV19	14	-	TGTGCCAGTAGTGGCAGGGGGATCACCGGGGAGCTGTTTTTT	CASSGRGITGELFF
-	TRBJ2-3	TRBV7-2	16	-	TGTGCCAGCAGCTTACGCCTGTACGGGCAGGGTCTGGAGCAGTATTTT	CASSLRLYGQGLEQYF
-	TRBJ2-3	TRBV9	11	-	TGTGCCAGCAGCCCCTTGGATACGCAGTATTTT	CASSPLDTQYF
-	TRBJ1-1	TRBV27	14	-	TGTGCCAGCAGTCCCAGGGTTATGAACACTGAAGCTTTCTTT	CASSPRVMNTEAFF
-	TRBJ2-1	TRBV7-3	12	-	TGTGCCAGCAGCCGAAACAACAATGAGCAGTTCTTC	CASSRNNNEQFF
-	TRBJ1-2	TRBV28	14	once	TGTGCCAGCAACCCAGGAGGGAGCCCCTATGGCTACACCTTC	CASNPGGSPYGYTF
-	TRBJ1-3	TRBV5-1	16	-	TGCGCCAGCAGCTTGGATCCGATTGCGGGAGGAAACACCATATATTTT	CASSLDPIAGGNTIYF
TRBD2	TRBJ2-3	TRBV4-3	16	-	TGCGCCAGCAGCCAAGATCCTAGCGGGGGGGGTTATACGCAGTATTTT	CASSQDPSGGGYTQYF
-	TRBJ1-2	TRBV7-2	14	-	TGTGCCAGCAGCTTAGGTACAGGAGCTGATGGCTACACCTTC	CASSLGTGADGYTF
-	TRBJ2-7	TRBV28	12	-	TGTGCCAGCAGTCGGGGGGCCCTGGAGCAGTACTTC	CASSRGALEQYF
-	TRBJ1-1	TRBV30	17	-	TGTGCCTGGAGTGTAAGGATGGTCTCAACAGCGAACACTGAAGCTTTCTTT	CAWSVRMVSTANTEAFF
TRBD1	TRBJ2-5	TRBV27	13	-	TGTGCCAGCAGTTTGGACAGGGGGGAGACCCAGTACTTC	CASSLDRGETQYF
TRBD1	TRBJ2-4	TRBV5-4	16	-	TGTGCCAGCAGCCCCGGGTCGGGACAGGGCTTAGGCATTCAGTACTTC	CASSPGSGQGLGIQYF
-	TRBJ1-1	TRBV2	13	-	TGTGCCAGCAGATCGGGACAGAACACTGAAGCTTTCTTT	CASRSGQNTEAFF
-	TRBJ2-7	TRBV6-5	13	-	TGTGCCAGCGATGGCAAACCCTCCTACGAGCAGTACTTC	CASDGKPSYEQYF
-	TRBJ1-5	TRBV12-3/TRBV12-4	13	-	TGTGCCAGCAGTGGCCGGGGGGATCAGCCCCAGCATTTT	CASSGRGDQPQHF
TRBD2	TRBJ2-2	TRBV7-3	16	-	TGTGCCAGCAGCCCCCGCGGGGGGATGAACACCGGGGAGCTGTTTTTT	CASSPRGGMNTGELFF
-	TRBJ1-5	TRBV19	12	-	TGTGCCAGTAGGGCGGGCGGGCAGCCCCAGCATTTT	CASRAGGQPQHF
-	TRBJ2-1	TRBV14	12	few	TGTGCCAGCAGCCCCTTCCTGAATGAGCAGTTCTTC	CASSPFLNEQFF
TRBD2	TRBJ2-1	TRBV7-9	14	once	TGTGCCAGCAGCTCCGTTAGCGGGACTTTTGAGCAGTTCTTC	CASSSVSGTFEQFF
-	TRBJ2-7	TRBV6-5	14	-	TGTGCCAGCAGGACTACTCCCAGCTCCTACGAGCAGTACTTC	CASRTTPSSYEQYF
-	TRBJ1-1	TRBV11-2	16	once	TGTGCCAGCAGACCGGAGGGACGGCGAGGGGACACTGAAGCTTTCTTT	CASRPEGRRGDTEAFF
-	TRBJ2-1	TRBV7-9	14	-	TGTGCCAGCAGTGACCAGGGACTCACCAATGAGCAGTTCTTC	CASSDQGLTNEQFF
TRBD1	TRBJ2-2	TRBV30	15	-	TGTGCCTGGAGTCCCCACGCGACAGGGACCGGGGAGCTGTTTTTT	CAWSPHATGTGELFF
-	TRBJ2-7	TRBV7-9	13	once	TGTGCCAGCAGCAGAGGGTCAACGAACGAGCAGTACTTC	CASSRGSTNEQYF
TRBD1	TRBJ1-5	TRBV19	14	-	TGTGCCAGTAGTACGGACAGGGGAAATCAGCCCCAGCATTTT	CASSTDRGNQPQHF
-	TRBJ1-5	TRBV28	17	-	TGTGCCAGCTTGGGGAGAATCGGAGCGGCGAGCAATCAGCCCCAGCATTTT	CASLGRIGAASNQPQHF
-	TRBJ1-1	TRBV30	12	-	TGTGCCCGGCGGAGGGAGGAGGCTGAAGCTTTCTTT	CARRREEAEAFF
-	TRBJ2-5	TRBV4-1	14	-	TGCGCCAGCAGCCAAGATCGACAGAAAGAGACCCAGTACTTC	CASSQDRQKETQYF
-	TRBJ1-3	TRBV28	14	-	TGTGCCAGCACGGAGGACAGAACTGGAAACACCATATATTTT	CASTEDRTGNTIYF